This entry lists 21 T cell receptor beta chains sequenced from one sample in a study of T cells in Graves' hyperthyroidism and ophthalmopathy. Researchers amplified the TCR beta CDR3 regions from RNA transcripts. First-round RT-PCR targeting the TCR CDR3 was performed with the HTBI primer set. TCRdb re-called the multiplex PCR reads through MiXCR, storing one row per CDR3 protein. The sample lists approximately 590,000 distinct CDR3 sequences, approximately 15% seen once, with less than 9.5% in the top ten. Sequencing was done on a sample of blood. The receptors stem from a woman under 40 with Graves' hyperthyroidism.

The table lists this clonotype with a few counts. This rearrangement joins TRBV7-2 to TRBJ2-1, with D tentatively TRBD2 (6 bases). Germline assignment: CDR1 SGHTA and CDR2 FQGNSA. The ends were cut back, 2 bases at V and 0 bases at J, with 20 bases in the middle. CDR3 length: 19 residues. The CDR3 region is CASSLHRLSGLGSYNEQFF. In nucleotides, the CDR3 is TGTGCCAGCAGCTTACACCGCCTCAGCGGGTTGGGCTCCTACAATGAGCAGTTCTTC.

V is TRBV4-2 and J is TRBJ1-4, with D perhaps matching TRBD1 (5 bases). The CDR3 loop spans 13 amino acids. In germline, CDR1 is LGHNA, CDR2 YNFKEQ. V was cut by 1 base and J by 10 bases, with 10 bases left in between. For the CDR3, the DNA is TGTGCCAGCAGCCAAGGGGGCTTAGGAAAACTGTTTTTT. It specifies CASSQGGLGKLFF.

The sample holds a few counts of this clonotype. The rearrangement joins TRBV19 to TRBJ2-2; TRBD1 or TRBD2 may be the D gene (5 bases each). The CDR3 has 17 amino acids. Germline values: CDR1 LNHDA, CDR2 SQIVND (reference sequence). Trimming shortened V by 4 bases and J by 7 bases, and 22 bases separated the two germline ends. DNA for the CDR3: TGTGCCAGTAGTAGGGGACCTTTAGTAGGAGGCGTCGGGGAGCTGTTTTTT. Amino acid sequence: CASSRGPLVGGVGELFF.

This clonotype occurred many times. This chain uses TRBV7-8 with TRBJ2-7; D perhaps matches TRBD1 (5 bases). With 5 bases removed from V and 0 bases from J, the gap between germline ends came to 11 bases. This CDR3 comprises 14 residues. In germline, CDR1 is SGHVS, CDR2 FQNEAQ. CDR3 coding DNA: TGTGCCAGCAGCCAATCGGACACCTCCTACGAGCAGTACTTC. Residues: CASSQSDTSYEQYF. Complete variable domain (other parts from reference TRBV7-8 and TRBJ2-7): GAGVSQSPRYKVAKRGQDVALRCDPISGHVSLFWYQQALGQGPEFLTYFQNEAQLDKSGLPSDRFFAERPEGSVSTLKIQRTQQEDSAVYLCASSQSDTSYEQYFGPGTRLTVT.

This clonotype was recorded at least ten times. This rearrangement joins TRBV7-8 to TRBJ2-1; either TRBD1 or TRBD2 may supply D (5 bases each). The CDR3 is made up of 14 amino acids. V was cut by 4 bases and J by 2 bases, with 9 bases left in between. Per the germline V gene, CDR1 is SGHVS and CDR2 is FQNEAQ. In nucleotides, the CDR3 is TGTGCCAGCAGCTCCGGGGCAACCTACAATGAGCAGTTCTTC. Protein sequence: CASSSGATYNEQFF. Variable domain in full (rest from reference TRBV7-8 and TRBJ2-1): GAGVSQSPRYKVAKRGQDVALRCDPISGHVSLFWYQQALGQGPEFLTYFQNEAQLDKSGLPSDRFFAERPEGSVSTLKIQRTQQEDSAVYLCASSSGATYNEQFFGPGTRLTVL.

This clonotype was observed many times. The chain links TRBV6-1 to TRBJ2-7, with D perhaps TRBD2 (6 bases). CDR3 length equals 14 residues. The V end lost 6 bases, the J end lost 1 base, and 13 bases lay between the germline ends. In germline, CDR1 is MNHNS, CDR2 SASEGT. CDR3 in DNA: TGTGCCAGCAGCCAAAGCGGGTTGTCCTACGAGCAGTACTTC. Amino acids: CASSQSGLSYEQYF.

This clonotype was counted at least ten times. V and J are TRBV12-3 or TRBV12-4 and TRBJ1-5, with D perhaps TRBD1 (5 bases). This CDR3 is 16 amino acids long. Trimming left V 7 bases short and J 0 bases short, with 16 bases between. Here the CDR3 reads CASTPEGTASNQPQHF. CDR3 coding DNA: TGTGCCAGCACTCCAGAAGGGACGGCTAGCAATCAGCCCCAGCATTTT.

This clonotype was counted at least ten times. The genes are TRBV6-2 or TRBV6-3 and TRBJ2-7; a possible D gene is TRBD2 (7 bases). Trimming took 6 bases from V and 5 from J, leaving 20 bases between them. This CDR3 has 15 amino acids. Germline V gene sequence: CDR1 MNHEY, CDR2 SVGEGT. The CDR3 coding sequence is TGTGCCAGCAGCCTAAGCCGGAGCGGGACACACGAGCAGTACTTC. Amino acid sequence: CASSLSRSGTHEQYF.

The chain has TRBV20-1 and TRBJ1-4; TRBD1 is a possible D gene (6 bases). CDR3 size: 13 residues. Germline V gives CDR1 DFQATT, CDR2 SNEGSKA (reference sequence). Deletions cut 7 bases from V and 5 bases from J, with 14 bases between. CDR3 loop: CSVPEGGNEKLFF. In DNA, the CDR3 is TGCAGTGTTCCCGAGGGGGGAAATGAAAAACTGTTTTTT.

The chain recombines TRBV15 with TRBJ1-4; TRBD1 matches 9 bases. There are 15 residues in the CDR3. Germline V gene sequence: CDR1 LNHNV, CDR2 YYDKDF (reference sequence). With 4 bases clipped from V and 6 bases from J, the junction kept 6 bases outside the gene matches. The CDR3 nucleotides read TGTGCCACCAGCAAAACACAGGGGGCCGATGAAAAACTGTTTTTT. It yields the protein CATSKTQGADEKLFF.

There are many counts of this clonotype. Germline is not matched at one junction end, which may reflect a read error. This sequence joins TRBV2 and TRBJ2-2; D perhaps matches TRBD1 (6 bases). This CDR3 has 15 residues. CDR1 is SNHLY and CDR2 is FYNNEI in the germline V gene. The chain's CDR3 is CASIEDRSYTGELFF. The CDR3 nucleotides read TGTGCCAGCATTGAAGACAGGTCGTACACCGGGGAGCTGTTTTTT.

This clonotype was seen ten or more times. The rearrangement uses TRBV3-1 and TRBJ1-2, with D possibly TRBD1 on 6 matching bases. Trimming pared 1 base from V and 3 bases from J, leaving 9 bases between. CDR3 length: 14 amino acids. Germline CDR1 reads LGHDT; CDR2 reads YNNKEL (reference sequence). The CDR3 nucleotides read TGTGCCAGCAGCCAAGGCCAGGGGTACTATGGCTACACCTTC. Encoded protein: CASSQGQGYYGYTF.

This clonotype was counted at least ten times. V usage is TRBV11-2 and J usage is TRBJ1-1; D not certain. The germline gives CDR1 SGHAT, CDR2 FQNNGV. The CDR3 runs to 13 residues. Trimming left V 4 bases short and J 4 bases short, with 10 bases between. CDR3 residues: CASSSLWGTEAFF. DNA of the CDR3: TGTGCCAGCAGCTCACTCTGGGGCACTGAAGCTTTCTTT.

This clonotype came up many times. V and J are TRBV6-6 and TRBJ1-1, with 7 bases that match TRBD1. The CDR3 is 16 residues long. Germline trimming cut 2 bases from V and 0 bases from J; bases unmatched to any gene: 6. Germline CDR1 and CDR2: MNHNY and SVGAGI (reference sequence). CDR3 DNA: TGTGCCAGCAGTTACACCGCAGGGGGTATGAACACTGAAGCTTTCTTT. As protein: CASSYTAGGMNTEAFF.

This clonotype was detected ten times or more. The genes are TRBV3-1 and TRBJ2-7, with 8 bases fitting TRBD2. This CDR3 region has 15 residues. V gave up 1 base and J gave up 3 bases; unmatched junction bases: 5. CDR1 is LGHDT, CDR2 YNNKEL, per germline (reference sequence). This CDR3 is CASSQVGTRDYEQYF. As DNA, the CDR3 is TGTGCCAGCAGCCAAGTTGGGACTAGGGACTACGAGCAGTACTTC.

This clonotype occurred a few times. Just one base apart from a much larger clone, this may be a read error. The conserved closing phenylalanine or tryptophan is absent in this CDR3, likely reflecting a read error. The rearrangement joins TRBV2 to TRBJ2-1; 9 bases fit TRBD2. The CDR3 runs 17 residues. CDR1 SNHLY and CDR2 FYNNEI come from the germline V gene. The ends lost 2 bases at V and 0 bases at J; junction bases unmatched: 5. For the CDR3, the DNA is TGTGCCAGCAGTGAATCCGATAGCGGGAGCTCCTACAATGAGCAGTTCCTC. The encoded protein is CASSESDSGSSYNEQFL.

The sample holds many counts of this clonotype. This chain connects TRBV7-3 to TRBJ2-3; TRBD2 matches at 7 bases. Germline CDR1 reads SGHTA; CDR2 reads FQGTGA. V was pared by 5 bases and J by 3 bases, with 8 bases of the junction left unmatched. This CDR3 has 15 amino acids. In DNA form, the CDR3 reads TGTGCCAGCAGCGGCAGCGGGATAGGAACAGATACGCAGTATTTT. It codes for CASSGSGIGTDTQYF.

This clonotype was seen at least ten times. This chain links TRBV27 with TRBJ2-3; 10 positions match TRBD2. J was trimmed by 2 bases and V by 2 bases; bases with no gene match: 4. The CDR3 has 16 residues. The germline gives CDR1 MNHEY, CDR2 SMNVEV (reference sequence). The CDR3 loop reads CASSLVLAGFTDTQYF. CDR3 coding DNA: TGTGCCAGCAGTTTAGTACTAGCGGGATTCACAGATACGCAGTATTTT.

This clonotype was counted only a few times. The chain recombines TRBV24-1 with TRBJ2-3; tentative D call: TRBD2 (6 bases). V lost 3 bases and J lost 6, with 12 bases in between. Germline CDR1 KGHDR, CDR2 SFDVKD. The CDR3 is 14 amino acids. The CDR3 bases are TGTGCCACCAGTGATAACTGGAGGGTTGATACGCAGTATTTT. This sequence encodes CATSDNWRVDTQYF.

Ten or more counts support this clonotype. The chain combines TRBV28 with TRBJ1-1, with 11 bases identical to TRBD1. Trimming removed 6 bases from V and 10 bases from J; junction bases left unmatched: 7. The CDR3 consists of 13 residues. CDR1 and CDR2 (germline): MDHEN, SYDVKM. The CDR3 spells CASRGTGGRGAFF. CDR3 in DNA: TGTGCCAGCAGGGGGACAGGGGGACGGGGAGCTTTCTTT.

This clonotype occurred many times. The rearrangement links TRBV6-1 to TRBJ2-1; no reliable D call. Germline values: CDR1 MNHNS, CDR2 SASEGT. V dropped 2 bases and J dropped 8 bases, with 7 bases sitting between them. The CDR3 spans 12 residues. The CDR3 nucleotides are TGTGCCAGCAGTGAACTTGCGGATGAGCAGTTCTTC. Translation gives CASSELADEQFF.